The rows below give T cell receptor beta chains drawn from one sample of a study of control samples from healthy donors and cancer patients. Data came from immunoSEQ multiplex PCR; TCRdb stores just in-frame clones and leaves some out. Here the sample spans 170,000 or so clones, 90% being singletons. Material: blood. The receptors originated from a woman between 45 and 60 years old in good health. CDR3s include the opening cysteine and the closing phenylalanine or tryptophan. A D gene is named only where the DNA matches it firmly. Clone size is stated in some rows and not others, as once, few, many or a class when expanded.

v_gene,d_gene,abundance,j_gene,CDR3aa,CDR3nt
TRBV11-2,TRBD1,.,TRBJ2-7,CASSLGQGTYEQYF,TGTGCCAGCAGCTTAGGACAGGGAACCTACGAGCAGTACTTC
TRBV19,TRBD1,.,TRBJ1-1,CASSFRQGLSDEAFF,TGTGCCAGTAGTTTCCGACAGGGCCTCAGCGATGAAGCTTTCTTT
TRBV5-6,.,.,TRBJ1-2,CASSLGTNGYTF,TGTGCCAGCAGCTTGGGGACGAACGGCTACACCTTC
TRBV27,.,few,TRBJ1-4,CASRSVSTGEKLFF,TGTGCCAGCAGATCCGTCTCAACTGGGGAAAAACTGTTTTTT
TRBV7-2,.,.,TRBJ2-7,CASRDTPGPYEQYF,TGTGCCAGCAGGGACACCCCCGGACCCTACGAGCAGTACTTC
TRBV5-1,.,once,TRBJ1-4,CASSRAPVGEKLFF,TGCGCCAGCAGCCGGGCTCCAGTGGGTGAAAAACTGTTTTTT
TRBV19,.,.,TRBJ1-5,CASSRGAGGARNQPQHF,TGTGCCAGTAGCCGGGGGGCGGGGGGCGCGAGAAACCAGCCCCAGCATTTT
TRBV4-3,.,.,TRBJ2-3,CASSRNWGTDTQYF,TGCGCCAGCAGCCGGAATTGGGGTACAGATACGCAGTATTTT
TRBV7-2,TRBD2,.,TRBJ2-7,CASSPRAGGGTYEQYF,TGTGCCAGCAGCCCCCGTGCGGGCGGGGGAACCTACGAGCAGTACTTC
TRBV7-8,.,.,TRBJ1-2,CASSSDGYGYTF,TGTGCCAGCAGCTCCGACGGCTATGGCTACACCTTC
TRBV28,.,once,TRBJ2-5,CASRGGWETQYF,TGTGCCAGCAGAGGAGGGTGGGAGACCCAGTACTTC
TRBV19,.,.,TRBJ2-6,CASSVGWGVAAGANVLTF,TGTGCCAGTAGTGTCGGATGGGGGGTTGCCGCTGGGGCCAACGTCCTGACTTTC
TRBV19,.,.,TRBJ2-7,CASSFGQPYEQYF,TGTGCCAGTAGTTTCGGTCAACCCTACGAGCAGTACTTC
TRBV2,.,.,TRBJ2-3,CASSEIPRDTQYF,TGTGCCAGCAGTGAAATCCCCAGGGATACGCAGTATTTT
TRBV4-2,.,once,TRBJ1-2,CASSQEGQGGQGYTF,TGTGCCAGCAGCCAAGAAGGTCAGGGAGGGCAAGGCTACACCTTC
TRBV10-3,.,.,TRBJ2-1,CAISESKDKQFF,TGTGCCATCAGTGAGTCGAAGGATAAGCAGTTCTTC
TRBV30,TRBD1,.,TRBJ1-5,CAWSGQGAQPQHF,TGTGCCTGGAGTGGACAGGGGGCACAGCCCCAGCATTTT
TRBV6-5,TRBD1,.,TRBJ1-2,CASRPTGVGYTF,TGTGCCAGCAGACCAACAGGGGTCGGCTACACCTTC
TRBV6-2/TRBV6-3,.,.,TRBJ1-1,CASSYSDSEAFF,TGTGCCAGCAGTTACTCGGACAGTGAAGCTTTCTTT
TRBV28,.,.,TRBJ2-4,CASSRGNIQYF,TGTGCCAGCAGTAGGGGAAACATTCAGTACTTC
TRBV6-4,.,.,TRBJ2-3,CASSDSPSRSTDTQYF,TGTGCCAGCAGTGACTCGCCTAGCAGGTCCACAGATACGCAGTATTTT
TRBV10-3,.,.,TRBJ1-5,CAIRSGQTNQPQHF,TGTGCCATCAGATCCGGACAGACCAATCAGCCCCAGCATTTT
TRBV11-2,TRBD2,.,TRBJ2-5,CASTRSGRSETQYF,TGTGCCAGCACCCGGAGCGGGAGGTCGGAGACCCAGTACTTC
TRBV27,.,.,TRBJ1-2,CASSLVRGYTF,TGTGCCAGCAGTTTAGTCCGGGGCTACACCTTC
TRBV29-1,TRBD1,.,TRBJ1-1,CSVKGASEAFF,TGCAGCGTTAAGGGGGCGTCTGAAGCTTTCTTT
TRBV11-3,.,.,TRBJ2-1,CASSLGRGRQLNNEQFF,TGTGCCAGCAGCTTAGGGCGGGGACGCCAGCTTAACAATGAGCAGTTCTTC
TRBV6-2/TRBV6-3,.,.,TRBJ1-5,CASSYNPRFNQPQHF,TGTGCCAGCAGTTACAACCCGCGATTTAATCAGCCCCAGCATTTT
TRBV18,.,once,TRBJ2-7,CASSPGVGLDYEQYF,TGTGCCAGCTCACCGGGGGTTGGTTTGGACTACGAGCAGTACTTC
TRBV5-6,TRBD1,.,TRBJ1-4,CASSWTLGTAVPTNEKLFF,TGTGCCAGCAGCTGGACACTCGGGACAGCGGTGCCAACTAATGAAAAACTGTTTTTT
TRBV4-1,.,once,TRBJ2-3,CASRGQGSTDTQYF,TGCGCCAGCAGAGGGCAGGGAAGCACAGATACGCAGTATTTT
TRBV12-5,TRBD1,.,TRBJ1-1,CASGPTGGEGTEAFF,TGTGCTAGTGGTCCAACAGGGGGCGAAGGTACTGAAGCTTTCTTT
TRBV30,.,.,TRBJ2-7,CAWRRTVYEQYF,TGTGCCTGGCGCAGGACAGTCTACGAGCAGTACTTC
TRBV30,.,.,TRBJ1-5,CAWSLAADQPQHF,TGTGCCTGGAGTTTGGCAGCAGATCAGCCCCAGCATTTT
TRBV27,.,.,TRBJ1-1,CASSLSGPYEAFF,TGTGCCAGCAGTTTGTCCGGGCCCTATGAGGCTTTCTTT
TRBV10-3,.,.,TRBJ2-2,CAIRGGGAVTGELFF,TGTGCCATCAGGGGAGGGGGGGCGGTGACCGGGGAGCTGTTTTTT
TRBV9,.,.,TRBJ2-3,CASSVEGGTATDTQYF,TGTGCCAGCAGCGTAGAGGGCGGGACCGCCACAGATACGCAGTATTTT
TRBV30,.,.,TRBJ1-4,CARGFANEKLFF,TGTGCCCGAGGTTTTGCCAATGAAAAACTGTTTTTT
TRBV7-3,.,few,TRBJ1-4,CASSPSGPGATNEKLFF,TGTGCCAGCAGCCCCTCTGGCCCGGGCGCCACTAATGAAAAACTGTTTTTT
TRBV7-2,TRBD1,.,TRBJ1-3,CASSTMTGSGNTIYF,TGTGCCAGCAGCACCATGACAGGGTCAGGAAACACCATATATTTT
TRBV5-8,.,.,TRBJ2-7,CASSWPGRVREQYF,TGTGCCAGCAGTTGGCCGGGACGGGTTAGGGAGCAGTACTTC
TRBV29-1,.,.,TRBJ2-2,CSVLRSDAGELFF,TGCAGCGTTCTCAGGTCAGATGCCGGGGAGCTGTTTTTT
TRBV28,.,.,TRBJ2-7,CASRAILNSYEQYF,TGTGCCAGCAGAGCTATACTAAATTCCTACGAGCAGTACTTC
TRBV6-5,.,few,TRBJ1-6,CASPSGRGLSPLHF,TGTGCCAGCCCTTCCGGACGGGGACTTTCACCCCTCCACTTT
TRBV7-3,.,.,TRBJ2-2,CASSLTFPNTGELFF,TGTGCCAGCAGCTTAACGTTTCCGAACACCGGGGAGCTGTTTTTT
TRBV25-1,.,.,TRBJ1-1,CASSEGQLGRNTEAFF,TGTGCCAGCAGTGAAGGGCAGCTAGGGAGGAACACTGAAGCTTTCTTT
TRBV11-1,.,.,TRBJ2-1,CASSSANEQFF,TGTGCCAGCAGCTCCGCTAATGAGCAGTTCTTC
TRBV27,.,.,TRBJ1-1,CASSLSGITEAFF,TGTGCCAGCAGTTTATCAGGGATCACTGAAGCTTTCTTT
TRBV18,.,.,TRBJ2-1,CASSPRLGTENEQFF,TGTGCCAGCTCACCAAGACTAGGGACAGAGAATGAGCAGTTCTTC
TRBV23-1,.,.,TRBJ2-7,CANSRGQGKAGEQYF,TGCGCCAACAGTCGAGGACAGGGAAAAGCGGGAGAGCAGTACTTC
TRBV5-4,TRBD2,.,TRBJ2-5,CASSSGLAGGEETQYF,TGTGCCAGCAGCTCCGGACTAGCGGGGGGGGAGGAGACCCAGTACTTC
TRBV4-3,TRBD2,.,TRBJ2-5,CASSDAGVETQYF,TGCGCCAGCAGCGACGCGGGGGTTGAGACCCAGTACTTC
TRBV19,TRBD2,once,TRBJ2-1,CASAAGTNYNEQFF,TGTGCCAGCGCCGCCGGGACTAACTACAATGAGCAGTTCTTC
TRBV10-3,.,.,TRBJ1-3,CAITGEGAGNTIYF,TGTGCCATCACCGGGGAGGGAGCTGGAAACACCATATATTTT
TRBV5-6,.,.,TRBJ2-5,CASSPLGNLETQYF,TGTGCCAGCAGCCCCCTGGGGAATTTGGAGACCCAGTACTTC
TRBV12-2,.,once,TRBJ1-1,CASRFPRGDRAQPNTEAFF,TGTGCAAGTCGCTTTCCTAGGGGAGACAGGGCCCAACCGAACACTGAAGCTTTCTTT
TRBV9,TRBD1,once,TRBJ1-5,CASSVGQGSNQPQHF,TGTGCCAGCAGCGTCGGACAGGGTAGCAATCAGCCCCAGCATTTT
TRBV20-1,.,.,TRBJ1-6,CSASLPGRAPLHF,TGCAGTGCTAGTTTGCCAGGGAGGGCACCCCTCCACTTT
TRBV3-1/TRBV3-2,TRBD1,.,TRBJ1-4,CASSQERTGVNEKLFF,TGTGCCAGCAGCCAAGAGAGGACAGGGGTTAATGAAAAACTGTTTTTT
TRBV14,.,.,TRBJ1-2,CASSQEPGLLYGYTF,TGTGCCAGCAGCCAAGAACCGGGACTCCTCTATGGCTACACCTTC